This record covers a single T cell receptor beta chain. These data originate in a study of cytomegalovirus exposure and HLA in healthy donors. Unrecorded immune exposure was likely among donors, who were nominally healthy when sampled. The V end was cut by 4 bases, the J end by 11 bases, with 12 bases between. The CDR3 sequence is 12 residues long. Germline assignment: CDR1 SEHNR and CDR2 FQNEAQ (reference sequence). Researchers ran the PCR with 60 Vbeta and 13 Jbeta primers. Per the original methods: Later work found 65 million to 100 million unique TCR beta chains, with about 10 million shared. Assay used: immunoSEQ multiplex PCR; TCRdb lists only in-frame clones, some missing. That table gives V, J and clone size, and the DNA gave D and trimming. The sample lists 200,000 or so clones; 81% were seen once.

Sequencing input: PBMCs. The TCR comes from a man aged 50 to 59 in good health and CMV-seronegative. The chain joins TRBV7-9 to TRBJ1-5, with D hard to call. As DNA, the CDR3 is TGTGCCAGCAGCTCAACCTCCGGGTCCCAGCATTTT. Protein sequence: CASSSTSGSQHF.